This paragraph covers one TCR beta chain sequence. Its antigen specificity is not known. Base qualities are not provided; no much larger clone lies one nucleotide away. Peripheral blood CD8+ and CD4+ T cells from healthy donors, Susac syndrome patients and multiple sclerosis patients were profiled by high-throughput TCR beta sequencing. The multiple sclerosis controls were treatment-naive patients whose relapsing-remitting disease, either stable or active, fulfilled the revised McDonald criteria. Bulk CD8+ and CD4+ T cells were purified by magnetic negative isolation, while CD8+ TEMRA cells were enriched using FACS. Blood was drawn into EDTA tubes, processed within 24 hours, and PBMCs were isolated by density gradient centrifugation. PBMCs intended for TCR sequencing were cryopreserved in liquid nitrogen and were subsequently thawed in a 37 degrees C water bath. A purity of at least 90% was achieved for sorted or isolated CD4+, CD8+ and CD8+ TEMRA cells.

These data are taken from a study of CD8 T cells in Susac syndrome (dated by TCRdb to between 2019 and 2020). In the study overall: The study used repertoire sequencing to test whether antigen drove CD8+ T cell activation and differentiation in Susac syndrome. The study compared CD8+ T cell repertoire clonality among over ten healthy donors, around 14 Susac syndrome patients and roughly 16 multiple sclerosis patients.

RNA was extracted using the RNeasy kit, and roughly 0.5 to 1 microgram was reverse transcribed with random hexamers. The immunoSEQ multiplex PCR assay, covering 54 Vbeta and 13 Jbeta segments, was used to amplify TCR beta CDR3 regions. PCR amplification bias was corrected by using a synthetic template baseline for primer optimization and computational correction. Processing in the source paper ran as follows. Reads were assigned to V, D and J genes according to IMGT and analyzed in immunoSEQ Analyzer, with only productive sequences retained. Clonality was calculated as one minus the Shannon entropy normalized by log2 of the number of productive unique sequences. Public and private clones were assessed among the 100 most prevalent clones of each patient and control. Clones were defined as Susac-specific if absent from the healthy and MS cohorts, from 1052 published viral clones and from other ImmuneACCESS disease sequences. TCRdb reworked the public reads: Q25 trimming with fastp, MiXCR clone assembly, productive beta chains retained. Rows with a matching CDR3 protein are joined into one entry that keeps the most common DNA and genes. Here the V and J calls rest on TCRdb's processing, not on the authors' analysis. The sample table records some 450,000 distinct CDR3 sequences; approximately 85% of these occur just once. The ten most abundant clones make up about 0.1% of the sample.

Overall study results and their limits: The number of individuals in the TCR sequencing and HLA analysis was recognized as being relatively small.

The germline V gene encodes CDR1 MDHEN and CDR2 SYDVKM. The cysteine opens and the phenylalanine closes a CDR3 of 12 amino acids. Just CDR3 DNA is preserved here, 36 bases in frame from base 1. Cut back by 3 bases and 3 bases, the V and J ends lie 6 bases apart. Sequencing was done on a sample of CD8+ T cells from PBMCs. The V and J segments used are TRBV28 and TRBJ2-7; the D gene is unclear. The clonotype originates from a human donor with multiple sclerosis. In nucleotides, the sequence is TGTGCCAGCAGTTTTCCCGACTACGAGCAGTACTTC. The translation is CASSFPDYEQYF.